This T cell receptor beta chain was identified in a study of T-cell reconstitution after alpha-beta-depleted transplantation in children. In regard to this clonotype: The antigen is unknown. At one end, the junction sequence differs from germline, possibly due to a read error.

Germline CDR1 reads SGHNT; CDR2 reads YYREEE (reference sequence). CDR3 length equals 13 residues. For TCRbeta, the library was prepared with unique molecular identifiers. One entry per CDR3 protein, called by TCRdb with MiXCR from the PCR reads. Altogether hundreds of thousands of distinct CDR3 sequences are present, roughly 8.2% being singletons, with the ten largest covering under 8%. Study-wide points: Newly made T cells mostly supplied T-cell counts and diversity one year after transplant.

This TCR was recovered from a male patient younger than 18 who had a stem cell transplant for acute lymphoblastic leukemia, so the T cells may come from the graft donor. V usage is TRBV5-4 and J usage is TRBJ2-1, with unresolved D. The sample consisted of PBMCs, mostly from graft donor cells, taken 180 days after TCRalphabeta/CD19-depleted stem cell transplant. The CDR3 protein is CDSSLAHWNEQFF. The CDR3 DNA reads as TGTGACAGCAGCTTGGCCCACTGGAATGAGCAGTTCTTC.